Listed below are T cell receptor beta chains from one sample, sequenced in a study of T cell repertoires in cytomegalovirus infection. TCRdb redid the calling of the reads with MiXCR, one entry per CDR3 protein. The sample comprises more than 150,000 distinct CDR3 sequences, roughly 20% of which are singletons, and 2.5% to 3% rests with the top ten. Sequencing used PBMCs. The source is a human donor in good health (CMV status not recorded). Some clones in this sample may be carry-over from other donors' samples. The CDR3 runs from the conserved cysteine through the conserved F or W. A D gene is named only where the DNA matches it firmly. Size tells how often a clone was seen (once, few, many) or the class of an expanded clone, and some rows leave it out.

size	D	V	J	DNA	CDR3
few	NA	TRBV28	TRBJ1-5	TGTGCCAGCAGACGAGAGCGGGTACAGGGTAAACAGCCCCAGCATTTT	CASRRERVQGKQPQHF
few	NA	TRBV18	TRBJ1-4	TGTGCCAGCTCACCAGAGGGTCGAAAAGAGGAAAAACTGTTTTTT	CASSPEGRKEEKLFF
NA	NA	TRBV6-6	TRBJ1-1	TGTGCCAGCAGCCAGGGACGTTTGAACACTGAAGCTTTCTTT	CASSQGRLNTEAFF
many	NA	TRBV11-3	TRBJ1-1	TGTGCCAGCAGCCCCTGGGGGCCTGAAGCTTTCTTT	CASSPWGPEAFF
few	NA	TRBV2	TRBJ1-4	TGTGCCTGCCTAGAATGGGAAAATGAAAAACTGTTTTTT	CACLEWENEKLFF
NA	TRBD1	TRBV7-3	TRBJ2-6	TGTGCCAGCAGCTTCGGGACAGGGGTTGGGGCTGGGGCCAACGCCCTGACTTTC	CASSFGTGVGAGANALTF
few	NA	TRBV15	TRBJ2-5	TGTGCCACCAGCAGAGACAGGGGAGAGACCCAGTACTTC	CATSRDRGETQYF
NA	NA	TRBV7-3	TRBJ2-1	TGTGTCAGCAGCCGTCATGGGGCTATGGATGAGCAGTTCTTC	CVSSRHGAMDEQFF
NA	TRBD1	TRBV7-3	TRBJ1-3	TGTGCCAGCAGCCCAGGGGGTGGGGGCCCCGGAAACACCATACATTTT	CASSPGGGGPGNTIHF
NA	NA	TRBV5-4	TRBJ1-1	TGTGCCAGCAGCTTGGTAGGGGACCCTGAAGCTTTCTTT	CASSLVGDPEAFF
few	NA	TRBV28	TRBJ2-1	TGTGCCAGCAGTTCCTCGGACTCCGTCTTTGGGCAGTTCTTC	CASSSSDSVFGQFF
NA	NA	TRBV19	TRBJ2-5	TGTGCCCCCGTGGGCCGAGAGGAGACCCAGTACTTC	CAPVGREETQYF
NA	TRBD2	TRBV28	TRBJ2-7	TGTGCCAGCAGTTTCGCCAGCGGGGGCTCCTACGAGCAGTACTTC	CASSFASGGSYEQYF
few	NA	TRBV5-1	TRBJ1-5	TGCGCCAGCAGCTTGGAGGGTAACGGCAATCAGCCCCAGCATTTT	CASSLEGNGNQPQHF
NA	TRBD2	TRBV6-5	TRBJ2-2	TGTGCCAGCAGTTCCCTAAAGCGGGGTCGGGCCGGGGAGCTGTTTTTT	CASSSLKRGRAGELFF
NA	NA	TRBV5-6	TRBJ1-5	TGTGCCAGCAGCTCGGGCCGACCCAATCAGCCCCAGCATTTT	CASSSGRPNQPQHF
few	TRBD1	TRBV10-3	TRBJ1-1	TGTGCCATCAGATGGAGACAGGGAGAAGGTGTGAACACTGAAGCTTTCTTT	CAIRWRQGEGVNTEAFF
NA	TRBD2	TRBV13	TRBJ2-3	TGTGCCAGCATCGACGGGAGGGCCATAAGGACAGATACGCAGTATTTT	CASIDGRAIRTDTQYF
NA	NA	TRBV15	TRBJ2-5	TGTGCCACCAGCAGAGGACTACAAGAGACCCAGTACTTC	CATSRGLQETQYF
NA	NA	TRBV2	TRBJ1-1	TGTGCCAGCAGTGTTACAGGGAACCCCAACACTGAAGCTTTCTTT	CASSVTGNPNTEAFF
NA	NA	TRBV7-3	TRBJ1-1	TGTGCCAGCAGTCGACACCGGAACACTGAAGCTTTCTTT	CASSRHRNTEAFF
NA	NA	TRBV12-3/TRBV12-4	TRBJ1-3	TGTGCCAGCCCCGCGGGTCCCATCGGAAACACCATATATTTT	CASPAGPIGNTIYF
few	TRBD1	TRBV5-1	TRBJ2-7	TGCGCCAGCACCCTCCGGGACAGGGGGGGCGAGCAGTACTTC	CASTLRDRGGEQYF
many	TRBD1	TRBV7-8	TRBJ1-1	TGTGCCAGCAGCAGCGCCCGTAACAGGGGGCAGGGCACTGAAGCTTTCTTT	CASSSARNRGQGTEAFF
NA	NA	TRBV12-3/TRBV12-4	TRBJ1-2	TGTGCCAGCAGTTTAGTCGACAGGTTAACCTATGGCTACACCTTC	CASSLVDRLTYGYTF
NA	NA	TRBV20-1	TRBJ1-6	TGCAGTGCTGGGGACAAACGCTCACCCCTCCACTTT	CSAGDKRSPLHF
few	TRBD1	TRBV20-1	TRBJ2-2	TGCAGTGCTAGCCCCTTCGATTTAGGACAGGGGGTCATTCCCGGGGAGCTGTTTTTT	CSASPFDLGQGVIPGELFF
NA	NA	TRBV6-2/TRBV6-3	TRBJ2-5	TGTGCCAGCAGTTACGGGGCCGCCTTTGAGACCCAGTACTTC	CASSYGAAFETQYF
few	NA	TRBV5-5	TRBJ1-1	TGTGCCAGCAGCTTGGTTGGCGGGATGGGCACTGAAGCTTTCTTT	CASSLVGGMGTEAFF
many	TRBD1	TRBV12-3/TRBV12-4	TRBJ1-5	TGTGCCAGCACCCGGGACAGGGGTCAGCCCCAGCATTTT	CASTRDRGQPQHF
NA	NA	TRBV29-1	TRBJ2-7	TGCAGCGTTGATCGGCTAGACTCCTACGAGCAGTACTTC	CSVDRLDSYEQYF
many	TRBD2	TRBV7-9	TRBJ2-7	TGTGCCAGCAGCGGCGAACTAGCGGGAGGCCACGAGCAGTACTTC	CASSGELAGGHEQYF
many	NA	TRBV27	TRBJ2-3	TGTGCCACATCGTGGGAAGGGAAGCGCACAGATACGCAGTATTTT	CATSWEGKRTDTQYF
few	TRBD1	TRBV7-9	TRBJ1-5	TGTGCCAGCAGCTGGGGACAGGGAGGACAGCCCCAGCATTTT	CASSWGQGGQPQHF
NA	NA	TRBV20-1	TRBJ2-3	TGCAGTGCTAGAGATGATACAGGGAAAGTGGATACGCAGTATTTT	CSARDDTGKVDTQYF
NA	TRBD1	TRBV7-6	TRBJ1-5	TGTGCCAGCAGTCCGACAGGGATGGGCCAGCCCCAGCATTTT	CASSPTGMGQPQHF
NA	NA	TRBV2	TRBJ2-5	TGTGCCAGCAGTGAAGGGGACCTCGGAGAGACCCAGTACTTC	CASSEGDLGETQYF
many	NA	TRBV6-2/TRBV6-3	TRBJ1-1	TGTGCCAGCAGCGTAGGACGGGTGAACACTGAAGCTTTCTTT	CASSVGRVNTEAFF
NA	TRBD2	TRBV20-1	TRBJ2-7	TGCAGTGCTGCTACTAGCGGGGGCTCCTACGAGCAGTACTTC	CSAATSGGSYEQYF
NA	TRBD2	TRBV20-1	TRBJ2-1	TGCAGTGCTTCTGGGACTAGCGGGTCTCTCAATGAGCAGTTCTTC	CSASGTSGSLNEQFF
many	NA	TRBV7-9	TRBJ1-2	TGTGCCAGCAGCTTAGGGCCAGATGGCTACACCTTC	CASSLGPDGYTF
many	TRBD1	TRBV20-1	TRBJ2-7	TGCAGTGCTAGAGATTTCGAGACAGGGGCCTACGAGCAGTACTTC	CSARDFETGAYEQYF
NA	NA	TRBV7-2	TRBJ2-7	TGTGCCAGCAGCGACAGGACATCTTCCTACGAGCAGTACTTC	CASSDRTSSYEQYF
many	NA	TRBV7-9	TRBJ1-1	TGTGCCAGCAGCCCCGGGATGGAATACATGAACACTGAAGCTTTCTTT	CASSPGMEYMNTEAFF
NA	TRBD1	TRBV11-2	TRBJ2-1	TGTGCCAGCAGCTTAGATACACAGGGGGGTGGTGGTGAGCAGTTCTTC	CASSLDTQGGGGEQFF
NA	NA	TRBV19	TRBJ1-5	TGTGCCAGTAGTATTTTCGAACACGGGCAGCCCCAGCATTTT	CASSIFEHGQPQHF
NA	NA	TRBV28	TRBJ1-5	TGTGCCAGCCGCGACACCCGGGGACAGCCCCAGCATTTT	CASRDTRGQPQHF
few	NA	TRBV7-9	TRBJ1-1	TGTGCCAGCAGCCCCCCCGTGGTGAGTGGTGAAGCTTTCTTT	CASSPPVVSGEAFF